This T cell receptor beta chain stems from a study of blood T cell repertoires in COVID-19. The CDR3 has 15 amino acids. Germline V lookup: CDR1 MNHEY, CDR2 SVGEGT. The V gene end was trimmed by 0 bases and the J gene end by 7 bases; junction bases not matched to a gene: 3. Per the authors' pipeline: Estimates of nucleated cell counts were drawn from the amplification of reference gene primers. Only in-frame clones appear in the TCRdb table, and some are missing; sequencing was by immunoSEQ multiplex PCR. V, J and clone size reflect that table, while D and trimming were determined from the DNA. The profile shows 230,000 or so clones, about 87% of them singletons.

The chain couples TRBV6-2 or TRBV6-3 to TRBJ1-6, with 7 positions matching TRBD1. The TCR comes from a woman aged 25 to 45 who had recovered from COVID-19. The sequencing sample was made of PBMCs or T cells enriched from blood (not recorded which). The CDR3 DNA reads TGTGCCAGCAGTTACTCGGCAGGGGGAAATTCACCCCTCCACTTT. This translates into CASSYSAGGNSPLHF.